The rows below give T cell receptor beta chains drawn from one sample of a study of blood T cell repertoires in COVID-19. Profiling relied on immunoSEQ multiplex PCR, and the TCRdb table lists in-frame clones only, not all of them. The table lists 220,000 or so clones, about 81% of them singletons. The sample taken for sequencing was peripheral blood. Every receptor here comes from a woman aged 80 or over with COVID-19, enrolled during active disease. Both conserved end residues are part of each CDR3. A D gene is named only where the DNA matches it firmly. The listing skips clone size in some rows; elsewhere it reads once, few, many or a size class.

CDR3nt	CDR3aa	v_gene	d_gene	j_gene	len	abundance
TGTGCCAGCATCAGAGCGGGGGGGCAGAATGAGCAGTTCTTC	CASIRAGGQNEQFF	TRBV7-9	TRBD2	TRBJ2-1	14	-
TGTGCCAGCAGCCTTAGGGGAACCGGGGAGCTGTTTTTT	CASSLRGTGELFF	TRBV11-3	-	TRBJ2-2	13	-
TGTGCCAGCAGTTCCCCGAGGCTGGGCTACACCTTC	CASSSPRLGYTF	TRBV28	-	TRBJ1-2	12	few
TGTGCCAGCTCACTTACTAGCGGGTACAATGAGCAGTTCTTC	CASSLTSGYNEQFF	TRBV18	TRBD2	TRBJ2-1	14	few
TGTGCCAGCAGACTTCAGGGTGACTATGGCTACACCTTC	CASRLQGDYGYTF	TRBV6-6	-	TRBJ1-2	13	-
TGTGCCAGCAGTTTATCTGCGGGAAACACCATATATTTT	CASSLSAGNTIYF	TRBV27	-	TRBJ1-3	13	-
TGTGCCAGCAGGGTAGCGGGGGGGGACAATGAGCAGTTCTTC	CASRVAGGDNEQFF	TRBV6-5	TRBD2	TRBJ2-1	14	-
TGTGCCAGCAGCACTAGCTTGGGAGGGACTGAAGCTTTCTTT	CASSTSLGGTEAFF	TRBV11-2	-	TRBJ1-1	14	-
TGTGCCAGCAGTTTAGTAGCGGGAGGCAATGAGCAGTTCTTC	CASSLVAGGNEQFF	TRBV28	TRBD2	TRBJ2-1	14	-
TGTGCCAGCAGTATGGAGGGGGCCAAAAACATTCAGTACTTC	CASSMEGAKNIQYF	TRBV25-1	-	TRBJ2-4	14	once
TGTGCCTGGGGGAAGGACAGGTCTGGAAACACCATATATTTT	CAWGKDRSGNTIYF	TRBV30	TRBD1	TRBJ1-3	14	-
TGCGCCAGCAGTGAGGGGGACAGGGGGGATGGCTACACCTTC	CASSEGDRGDGYTF	TRBV10-1	TRBD1	TRBJ1-2	14	-
TGTGCCAGCAGCTTAGGGTCCCAGGGTGTCGTCTCAGAGACCCAGTACTTC	CASSLGSQGVVSETQYF	TRBV7-9	-	TRBJ2-5	17	-
TGTGCCAGCAGCTTAGGCCCCAGGAACACCATATATTTT	CASSLGPRNTIYF	TRBV13	-	TRBJ1-3	13	-
TGTGCCAGCAGGACTGCAGGGCAGCAGTTCTTC	CASRTAGQQFF	TRBV3-1/TRBV3-2	-	TRBJ2-1	11	-
TGTGCCAGCAGCTTGGAGGCAGGTCTCCCTGATGGCTACACCTTC	CASSLEAGLPDGYTF	TRBV5-8	-	TRBJ1-2	15	-
TGTGCCAGCAGTGAGACAGGGAACACTGAAGCTTTCTTT	CASSETGNTEAFF	TRBV12-3/TRBV12-4	-	TRBJ1-1	13	few
TGTGCTGCGGCTTCCAGGGCGCCTTCTCGCTACACCTTC	CAAASRAPSRYTF	TRBV27	-	TRBJ1-2	13	-
TGCGCCAGCAGCTTGGCCGGACTAAGCGATGAGCAGTTCTTC	CASSLAGLSDEQFF	TRBV5-1	-	TRBJ2-1	14	-
TGTGCCAGCAGTTCGGGGGATGACTATGGCTACACCTTC	CASSSGDDYGYTF	TRBV28	-	TRBJ1-2	13	few
TGCGCCAGCAGCTCCCAGGGGGGAGATAGCACTGAAGCTTTCTTT	CASSSQGGDSTEAFF	TRBV5-1	TRBD1	TRBJ1-1	15	-
TGCGCCAGCAGCCCAAGCGGACAGTTTCCCGGGGAGCTGTTTTTT	CASSPSGQFPGELFF	TRBV5-1	-	TRBJ2-2	15	-
TGTGCCAGCAGCTCGAACAGGGGTCCCACCGGGGAGCTGTTTTTT	CASSSNRGPTGELFF	TRBV5-5	TRBD1	TRBJ2-2	15	-
TGTGCCAGCAGCGCCGGGGGCTACGAGCAGTACTTC	CASSAGGYEQYF	TRBV7-9	-	TRBJ2-7	12	-
TGCAGTGCTAGTGAGGGGGGAAGGGCTAACTATGGCTACACCTTC	CSASEGGRANYGYTF	TRBV20-1	-	TRBJ1-2	15	few
TGTGCCAGCAACAAGTACAGGGACGGCTACGAGCAGTACTTC	CASNKYRDGYEQYF	TRBV6-5	-	TRBJ2-7	14	-
TGTGCCAGCAGCCAAGTTCGCTATCTATCGAACACCGGGGAGCTGTTTTTT	CASSQVRYLSNTGELFF	TRBV3-1/TRBV3-2	-	TRBJ2-2	17	-
TGCGCCAGCAGCTTGGAAGCGGGACAGGGAGATCCCTACACCTTC	CASSLEAGQGDPYTF	TRBV5-1	TRBD1	TRBJ1-2	15	few
TGCGCCAGCAGCCTGGACCAGACAGCCTTGGGCACAGATACGCAGTATTTT	CASSLDQTALGTDTQYF	TRBV5-1	-	TRBJ2-3	17	-
TGTGCCAGCAGCCTCCGGGGGGGTCTGGAGCTGTTTTTT	CASSLRGGLELFF	TRBV7-2	TRBD2	TRBJ2-2	13	-
TGCGCCAGCAGCTTGGTAGGGGTGAGCTCCTACAATGAGCAGTTCTTC	CASSLVGVSSYNEQFF	TRBV5-1	-	TRBJ2-1	16	-
TGTGCCAGCAGTTATCAGGGGGCGGTTGAAAAACTGTTTTTT	CASSYQGAVEKLFF	TRBV27	TRBD1	TRBJ1-4	14	-
TGTGCCATCAGTGAGGGGCGGACAGCCACAACTAATGAAAAACTGTTTTTT	CAISEGRTATTNEKLFF	TRBV10-3	-	TRBJ1-4	17	-
TGTGCCAGCAGCTTATCATTTGGTACTTGGACCCAGTACTTC	CASSLSFGTWTQYF	TRBV11-1	-	TRBJ2-5	14	-
TGTGCCATCAGTGAGTCAGGTCAGGGGGAAGCTTTCTTT	CAISESGQGEAFF	TRBV10-3	-	TRBJ1-1	13	few
TGCGCCAGCAGCCTCCCGGGACAGGGGAATTTTGGCTACACCTTC	CASSLPGQGNFGYTF	TRBV5-1	TRBD1	TRBJ1-2	15	few
TGTGCCAGCAGCCAAGTCCAGAGAGAACAGGGTAAGGATGGCTACACCTTC	CASSQVQREQGKDGYTF	TRBV3-1/TRBV3-2	-	TRBJ1-2	17	-
TGTGCCTGGAGACCCCGGGACAGGGTAAACACCATATATTTT	CAWRPRDRVNTIYF	TRBV30	TRBD1	TRBJ1-3	14	once
TGTGCCAGCAGTTTACTCGCCTCGGGACAGGGTTATGGCTACACCTTC	CASSLLASGQGYGYTF	TRBV6-5	TRBD1	TRBJ1-2	16	-
TGTGCCAGTTCCGACGACTGGAGCTCCTACAATGAGCAGTTCTTC	CASSDDWSSYNEQFF	TRBV27	-	TRBJ2-1	15	-
TGCGCCAGCTCCAGCGGGCGATGGGAGACCCAGTACTTC	CASSSGRWETQYF	TRBV5-1	-	TRBJ2-5	13	-
TGTGCCTGGACTCGCGGGGGACAGGCCCATCAGCCCCAGCATTTT	CAWTRGGQAHQPQHF	TRBV30	TRBD1	TRBJ1-5	15	-
TGTGCCAGCAGCCAGGGACTAGCTCACGAGCAGTACTTC	CASSQGLAHEQYF	TRBV27	TRBD2	TRBJ2-7	13	-
TGTGCCAGCAGCTTAGAATTCTCTTCTACTTATGGCTACACCTTC	CASSLEFSSTYGYTF	TRBV11-2	-	TRBJ1-2	15	-
TGTGCCAGCAGTTCTTTATTCCTATCCGGCTACACCTTC	CASSSLFLSGYTF	TRBV12-3/TRBV12-4	-	TRBJ1-2	13	-
TGTGCCAGCAGCTTCAGGGGACAGGGGATAAATCAGCCCCAGCATTTT	CASSFRGQGINQPQHF	TRBV5-5	TRBD1	TRBJ1-5	16	-
TGTGCCAGCAGCGCACTAGCGGGGGCGCGGGGGACCCAGTACTTC	CASSALAGARGTQYF	TRBV5-6	TRBD2	TRBJ2-5	15	-
TGTGCCAGCAGCTTTGCAGGGGAAGAGACCCAGTACTTC	CASSFAGEETQYF	TRBV7-9	-	TRBJ2-5	13	-
TGTGCCAGCAGCAAAGAGGGACAGGGGACAGATACGCAGTATTTT	CASSKEGQGTDTQYF	TRBV7-3	TRBD1	TRBJ2-3	15	-
TGTGCCAGCAGCCAAGATCTTACCGGGAGTAGAAATGAGCAGTTCTTC	CASSQDLTGSRNEQFF	TRBV4-2	-	TRBJ2-1	16	-
TGTGCCAGTAGTAGGGAGTGGGGTGAAAAACTGTTTTTT	CASSREWGEKLFF	TRBV19	-	TRBJ1-4	13	-
TGTGCCAGCAGCGACCGGGACTACCTAGCTAACTATGGCTACACCTTC	CASSDRDYLANYGYTF	TRBV7-8	-	TRBJ1-2	16	-
TGCGCCAGCAGCTTGGTTCCCGGCGGGGTGAACACTGAAGCTTTCTTT	CASSLVPGGVNTEAFF	TRBV5-1	-	TRBJ1-1	16	-
TGTGCCGTCCGACACCCTGGTGTATTGGGGGCGCTTGAGCAGTTCTTC	CAVRHPGVLGALEQFF	TRBV19	-	TRBJ2-1	16	-
TGTGCCAGCAGCTCCTCCGGGACTAGCACCTACAATGAGCAGTTCTTC	CASSSSGTSTYNEQFF	TRBV11-2	TRBD2	TRBJ2-1	16	-
TGTGCCAGCAGAGGAGACAGGGTTGGTGGCTACACCTTC	CASRGDRVGGYTF	TRBV28	TRBD1	TRBJ1-2	13	-
TGTGCCAGCAGTGACCCGGGACAGACATACGAGCAGTACTTC	CASSDPGQTYEQYF	TRBV6-1	TRBD1	TRBJ2-7	14	few
TGTGCCAGAAGCTTGACCCAGGGATCCCCCTACCACCTTGCAACTAATGAAAAACTGTTTTTT	CARSLTQGSPYHLATNEKLFF	TRBV5-3	-	TRBJ1-4	21	-
TGTGCCAGTAGGGTGGGACCCACGGAGGGTCAGCCCCAGCATTTT	CASRVGPTEGQPQHF	TRBV19	-	TRBJ1-5	15	-